The following is a T cell receptor beta chain sequence with its context. The target of this receptor is not known. Base qualities are missing; no much larger clone stands one base away. The data derive from a study of T cell responses to AZD1222 COVID-19 vaccine (dated by TCRdb to about 2021). In the study overall: AZD1222 recipients whose second dose came at about 4 weeks and those whose second dose came at about 12 weeks were combined into one group, since spike-specific TCR depth and breadth did not differ between the two schedules. A total of approximately 250 trial participants underwent TCR sequencing, of whom around 210 had received two doses of AZD1222 and roughly 26 had received two doses of the MenACWY control vaccine. Trial participants were enrolled into age subgroups of 18-55, 56-69 and 70-plus years, which contained about 150, 28 and 57 TCR-sequenced participants, respectively. Overall study results and their limits: Participants were mostly white British, with more females than males. The authors suggested clonal diversity may have been underestimated. After two AZD1222 doses, spike-specific TCR breadth and depth were significantly higher than at day 0 and than in MenACWY recipients. Reportedly, close to half of the unique spike-specific TCRs recognized epitopes lying outside the regions that are mutated in the B.1.351 and B.1.1.7 variants. In the small 56-69-year group, the increase in depth fell short of significance, most likely because of low power. Because no day 14 peak-response samples were available, the repertoires could be characterized only after the peak T cell response. The whole spike protein was spanned by vaccine-associated CD4 TCRs, and dominant responses were seen in regions 160-218 and 743-854. Conclusions about previously exposed vaccinees are limited because only 5 or 6 AZD1222 recipients were SARS-CoV-2 seropositive at baseline.

V loses 1 base, J loses 3 bases, and the germline ends lie 7 bases apart. Measured from the cysteine to the phenylalanine, the CDR3 is 13 residues long. Of the read, only the CDR3 DNA is kept; its 39 bases are in frame from base 1. From a lookup of the germline V gene, CDR1 and CDR2 are SGHRS and YFSETQ. The CDR3 regions of human TCRbeta chains were analyzed by immunosequencing. The authors processed their data as follows. TCRs in the repertoires were matched against a reference library of SARS-CoV-2-specific TCRs that had been generated with the MIRA antigen-specificity platform. Breadth was defined as the fraction of unique TCRs that were SARS-CoV-2-associated. Depth was defined as the fraction of total T cells that were SARS-CoV-2-associated. Each spike-specific TCR was assigned to its reactive spike region and to a CD4 or CD8 class using the MIRA data. Log10-transformed breadth and depth values were compared by one-way ANOVA with Sidak's multiple comparisons tests. Sourced from immuneACCESS, this table was stored by TCRdb with only in-frame sequences that have V and J called. A share of the clones is absent; for the studies checked, an unresolved V gene accounts for under half, and the remainder has no known explanation. V, J and clone size reflect that table, while D and trimming were determined from the DNA. Across this sample there are about 56,000 clones, with approximately 83% seen only once. The ten largest make up about 16% of the sample.

The intended sense of this specimen's time point label: baseline before first vaccination. Samples from vaccinated people were obtained from the UK trials COV001 and COV002, which included a single-blind randomized controlled phase 2/3 trial of AZD1222 (ChAdOx1 nCoV-19) in healthy adults. Trial participant PBMC samples were collected at day 0 and day 28 after the second dose for TCRbeta chain sequencing. The TCR was taken from an adult in good health. Here the sequenced sample was peripheral blood, taken on day 0 of AZD1222 vaccination. The sequence links TRBV5-1 to TRBJ2-5; possibly the D gene is TRBD1, per 6 matching bases. The CDR3 protein sequence reads: CASSLNREETQYF. The nucleotide sequence is given as TGCGCCAGCAGCTTGAACAGGGAAGAGACCCAGTACTTC.